In its sample, the clone carrying this TCR beta chain was seen a few times. Its antigen remains unknown. The data stem from a study of T cells in Graves' hyperthyroidism and ophthalmopathy. This CDR3 comprises 11 residues. Trimming removed 6 bases from V and 7 bases from J, with 6 bases in between. Germline CDR1 is SGHTA and CDR2 is FQGTGA. TCR beta CDR3 regions were amplified from RNA transcripts. During a first-round RT-PCR of the TCR CDR3, the HTBI primer set was used. Each CDR3 protein gets one entry after TCRdb re-called the multiplex PCR reads with MiXCR. The profile shows about 380,000 distinct CDR3 sequences, about 15% of them singletons. Any patient presenting with uncontrolled infection, other autoimmune disease, pregnancy or lactation was left out. Diagnosis rested on symptoms, serum thyroxine and TRAb, thyroid ultrasound, and orbital computed tomography. Study-wide results and caveats: Expanded thyroid clonotypes (above 0.001) were mostly also found in blood. Ophthalmopathy was predicted by the model a median of roughly 6.6 months ahead of onset.

The receptor was derived from a woman in her twenties or thirties with Graves' ophthalmopathy. The sequenced sample consisted of blood. The chain has TRBV7-3 and TRBJ2-2; no clear D. The CDR3 DNA is TGTGCCAGCAGGAACCACGGGGAGCTGTTTTTT. This codes for CASRNHGELFF.